The rows below give T cell receptor beta chains drawn from one sample of a study of CD8 T cells in Susac syndrome. TCRdb ran MiXCR on the immunoSEQ multiplex PCR reads and lists one entry per CDR3 protein. Seen here are about 130,000 distinct CDR3 sequences, 75% to 90% observed once, and the top ten hold 0.45% to 0.6%. Sequenced: CD8+ T cells from PBMCs. The receptor source for this set is a human donor with multiple sclerosis. Both conserved end residues are part of each CDR3. A D gene is named only where the DNA matches it firmly. Where a row states a size, it is once, few, many or the class of an expanded clone; other rows omit it.

d_call j_call v_call clone_size cdr3_nt cdr3_aa
. TRBJ2-1 TRBV4-1 few TGCGCCAGCAGCCAAGAAGGGGTGAACAATGAGCAGTTCTTC CASSQEGVNNEQFF
. TRBJ1-1 TRBV27 . TGTGCCAGCAGTTTTTCCGAGCGGACTGAAGCTTTCTTT CASSFSERTEAFF
. TRBJ1-1 TRBV12-3/TRBV12-4 . TGTGCCAGCAGTGGGGTGACGGTCGGGCACACTGAAGCTTTCTTT CASSGVTVGHTEAFF
. TRBJ2-1 TRBV24-1 . TGTGCCACCAGTGGGGGCGGCCTTATAGGTGAGCAGTCCTTC CATSGGGLIGEQSF
. TRBJ1-6 TRBV20-1 . TGCAGTGCTAGTCAGGGTTCACCCCTCCACTTT CSASQGSPLHF
. TRBJ2-1 TRBV11-2 few TGTGCCAGCAGCTTAATCGGGCCCAATGAGCAGTTCTTC CASSLIGPNEQFF
TRBD1 TRBJ1-4 TRBV20-1 . TGCAGTGCCAGGGGGGTCTGGGGGAATGAAAAACTGTTTTTT CSARGVWGNEKLFF
TRBD1 TRBJ1-1 TRBV19 . TGTGCCATCAGGGGGGTTACTGAAGCTTTCTTT CAIRGVTEAFF
. TRBJ1-1 TRBV5-1 . TGCGCCAGCAGCTCGGACAGCCTGGACCTACTGGGAGCTTTCTTT CASSSDSLDLLGAFF
. TRBJ1-5 TRBV19 . TGTGCCAGTAGTACTACTGTGGATCAGCCCCAGCATTTT CASSTTVDQPQHF
. TRBJ2-1 TRBV7-3 once TGTGCCAGCAGCTTAACCCCCGAGGGGGTAACTGGTGAGCAGTTCTTC CASSLTPEGVTGEQFF
TRBD1 TRBJ2-7 TRBV27 . TGTGCCAGCACGAGGACAGGGGGCAACGAGCAGTACTTC CASTRTGGNEQYF
. TRBJ1-2 TRBV5-1 . TGCGCCAGCAGCTTAGGGGAGGGAAGGAAGATGTTTGGCTACACCTTC CASSLGEGRKMFGYTF
. TRBJ2-3 TRBV6-5 once TGTGCCAGCATTTACTCCGTCGGTTGGATAGCTGACGATACGCAGTATTTT CASIYSVGWIADDTQYF
TRBD2 TRBJ2-1 TRBV3-1 . TGTGCCAGCAGGGGTTTAGCGGGGGGAGGTGAGCAGTTCTTC CASRGLAGGGEQFF
TRBD1 TRBJ1-2 TRBV24-1 . TGTGCCACCTGCCGGGGGCTACTATTTACCCGGGGACAGGGTCTATTCTATGGCTACACCTTC CATCRGLLFTRGQGLFYGYTF
. TRBJ1-2 TRBV5-6 once TGTGCCAGCAGCCAACAGGGCTACTATGGCTACACCTTC CASSQQGYYGYTF
. TRBJ2-1 TRBV7-9 . TGTGCCAGCAGCCAGACCCTCGGACAGAATGAGCAGTTCTTC CASSQTLGQNEQFF